This T cell receptor (beta chain) was found in a study of cytomegalovirus exposure and HLA in healthy donors. PCR involved 60 Vbeta and 13 Jbeta primers. Sequencing was performed with immunoSEQ multiplex PCR; in TCRdb, only in-frame clones are kept and a portion is missing. This sample has under 150,000 clones, with around 77% found just once. Germline V gives CDR1 SGHTA, CDR2 FQGNSA. The CDR3 spans 15 residues. Losses at the gene ends were 1 base for V and 5 bases for J; bases not matched to a gene: 6. The sequence derives from a woman aged 50 to 60 in good health and CMV-seronegative. This sequence joins TRBV7-2 and TRBJ2-3; 7 bases fit TRBD2. Sample: PBMCs. The chain's CDR3 is CASSLVGGPGDTQYF. The CDR3 nucleotides read TGTGCCAGCAGCTTAGTGGGAGGGCCAGGAGATACGCAGTATTTT.